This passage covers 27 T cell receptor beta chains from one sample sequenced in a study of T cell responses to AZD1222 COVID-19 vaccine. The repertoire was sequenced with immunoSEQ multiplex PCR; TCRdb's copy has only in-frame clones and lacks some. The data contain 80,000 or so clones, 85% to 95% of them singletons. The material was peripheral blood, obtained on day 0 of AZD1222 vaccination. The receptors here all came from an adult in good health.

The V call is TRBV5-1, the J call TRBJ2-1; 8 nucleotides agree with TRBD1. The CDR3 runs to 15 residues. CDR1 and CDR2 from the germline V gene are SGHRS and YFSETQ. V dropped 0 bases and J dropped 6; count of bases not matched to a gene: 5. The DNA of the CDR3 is TGCGCCAGCAGCTTGGGTGGACAGGGTTTCAATGAGCAGTTCTTC. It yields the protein CASSLGGQGFNEQFF.

CDR3 amino acids: CASSQDVETPGTGELFF. The CDR3 coding sequence is TGCGCCAGCAGCCAAGACGTGGAAACCCCTGGCACCGGGGAGCTGTTTTTT. V is TRBV4-3 and J is TRBJ2-2; D is undetermined. Germline V gene lookup returns CDR1 LGHNA and CDR2 YSLEER. The length of the CDR3 is 17 residues. V was cut by 0 bases and J by 4 bases, with 15 bases left in between.

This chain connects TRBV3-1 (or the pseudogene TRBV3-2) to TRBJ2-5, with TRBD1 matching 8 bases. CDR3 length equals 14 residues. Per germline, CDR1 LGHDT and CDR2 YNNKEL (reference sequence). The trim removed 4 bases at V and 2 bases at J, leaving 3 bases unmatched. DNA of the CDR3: TGTGCCAGCAGCCCCCGGACAGGGCAAGAGACCCAGTACTTC. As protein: CASSPRTGQETQYF.

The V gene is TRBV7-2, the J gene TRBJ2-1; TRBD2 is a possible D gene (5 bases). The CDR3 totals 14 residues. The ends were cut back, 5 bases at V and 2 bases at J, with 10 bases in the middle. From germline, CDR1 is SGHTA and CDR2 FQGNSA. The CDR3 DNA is TGTGCCAGCAGCACCCGGACTCCCTACAATGAGCAGTTCTTC. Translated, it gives CASSTRTPYNEQFF.

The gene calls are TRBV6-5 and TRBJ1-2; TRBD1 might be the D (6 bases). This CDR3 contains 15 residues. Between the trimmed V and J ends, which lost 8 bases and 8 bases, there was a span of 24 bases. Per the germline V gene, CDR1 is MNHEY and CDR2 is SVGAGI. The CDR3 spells CASWGLGARGGGYTF. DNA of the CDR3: TGTGCCAGCTGGGGGTTGGGGGCCAGGGGAGGAGGCTACACCTTC.

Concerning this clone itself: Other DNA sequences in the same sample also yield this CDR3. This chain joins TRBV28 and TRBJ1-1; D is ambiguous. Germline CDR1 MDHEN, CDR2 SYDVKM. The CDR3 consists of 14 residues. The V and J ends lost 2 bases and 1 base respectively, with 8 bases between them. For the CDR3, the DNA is TGTGCCAGCAGTTTACTTCTGGGGAACACTGAAGCTTTCTTT. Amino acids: CASSLLLGNTEAFF. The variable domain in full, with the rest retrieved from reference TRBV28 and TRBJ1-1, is DVKVTQSSRYLVKRTGEKVFLECVQDMDHENMFWYRQDPGLGLRLIYFSYDVKMKEKGDIPEGYSVSREKKERFSLILESASTNQTSMYLCASSLLLGNTEAFFGQGTRLTVV.

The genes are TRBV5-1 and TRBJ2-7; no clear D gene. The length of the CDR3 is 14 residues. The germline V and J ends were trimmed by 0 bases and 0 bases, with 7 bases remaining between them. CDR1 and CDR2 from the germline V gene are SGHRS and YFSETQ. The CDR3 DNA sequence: TGCGCCAGCAGCTTGGCCACAATCTCCTACGAGCAGTACTTC. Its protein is CASSLATISYEQYF.

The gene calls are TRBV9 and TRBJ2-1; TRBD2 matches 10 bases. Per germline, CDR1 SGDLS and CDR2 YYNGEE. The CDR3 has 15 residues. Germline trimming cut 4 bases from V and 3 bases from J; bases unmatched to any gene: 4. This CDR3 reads CASSTGLADYNEQFF. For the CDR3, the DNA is TGTGCCAGCAGCACCGGACTAGCGGACTACAATGAGCAGTTCTTC.

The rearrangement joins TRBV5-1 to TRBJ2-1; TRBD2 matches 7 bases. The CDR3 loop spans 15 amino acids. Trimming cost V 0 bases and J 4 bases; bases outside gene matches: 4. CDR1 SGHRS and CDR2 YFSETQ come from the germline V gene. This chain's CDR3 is CASSLEAGKYNEQFF. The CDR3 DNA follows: TGCGCCAGCAGCTTGGAAGCGGGGAAATACAATGAGCAGTTCTTC.

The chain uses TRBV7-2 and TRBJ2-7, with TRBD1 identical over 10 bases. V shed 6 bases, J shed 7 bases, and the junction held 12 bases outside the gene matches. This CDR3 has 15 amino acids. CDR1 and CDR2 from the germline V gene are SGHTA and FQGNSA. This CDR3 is CASRLQGQGSGEQYF. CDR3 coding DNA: TGTGCCAGCAGGCTCCAGGGACAGGGGTCAGGAGAGCAGTACTTC.

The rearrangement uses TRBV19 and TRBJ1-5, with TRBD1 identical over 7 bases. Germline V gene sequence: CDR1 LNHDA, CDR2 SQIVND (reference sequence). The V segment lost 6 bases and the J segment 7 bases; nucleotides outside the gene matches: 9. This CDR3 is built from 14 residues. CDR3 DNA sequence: TGTGCCAGTAGCTTCAGGACAGGTTGGCAGCCCCAGCATTTT. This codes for CASSFRTGWQPQHF.

The CDR3 sequence: CASSYNQDANYGYTF. The CDR3 nucleotides read TGTGCCAGCAGTTACAACCAGGATGCTAACTATGGCTACACCTTC. J is TRBJ1-2 and V is TRBV6-5; D is unclear. The CDR3 runs to 15 residues. Deletions cut 2 bases from V and 0 bases from J, with 10 bases between. Germline V gene lookup returns CDR1 MNHEY and CDR2 SVGAGI.

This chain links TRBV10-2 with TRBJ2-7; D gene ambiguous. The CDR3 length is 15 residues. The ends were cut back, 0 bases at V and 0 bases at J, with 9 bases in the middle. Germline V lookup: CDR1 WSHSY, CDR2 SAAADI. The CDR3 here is CASSESQHYSYEQYF. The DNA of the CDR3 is TGCGCCAGCAGTGAGTCGCAGCACTACTCCTACGAGCAGTACTTC.

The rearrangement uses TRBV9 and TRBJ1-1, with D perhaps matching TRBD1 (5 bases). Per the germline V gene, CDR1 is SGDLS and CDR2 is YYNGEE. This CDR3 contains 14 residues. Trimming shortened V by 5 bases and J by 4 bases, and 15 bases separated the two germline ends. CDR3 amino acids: CASSATQRGTEAFF. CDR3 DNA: TGTGCCAGCAGTGCAACTCAGAGGGGCACTGAAGCTTTCTTT.

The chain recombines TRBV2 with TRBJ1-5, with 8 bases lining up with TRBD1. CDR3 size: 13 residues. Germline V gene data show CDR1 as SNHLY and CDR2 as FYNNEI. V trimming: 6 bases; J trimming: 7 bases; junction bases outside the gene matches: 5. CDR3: CASRTDRGQPQHF. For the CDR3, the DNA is TGTGCCAGCAGGACAGACAGGGGACAGCCCCAGCATTTT.

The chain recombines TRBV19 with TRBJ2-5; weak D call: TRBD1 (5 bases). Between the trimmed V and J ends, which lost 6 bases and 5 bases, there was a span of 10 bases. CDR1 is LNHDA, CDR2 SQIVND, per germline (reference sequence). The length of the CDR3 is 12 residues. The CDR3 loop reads CASSRDRETQYF. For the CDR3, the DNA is TGTGCCAGTAGCAGGGATAGGGAGACCCAGTACTTC. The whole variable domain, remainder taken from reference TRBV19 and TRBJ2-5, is DGGITQSPKYLFRKEGQNVTLSCEQNLNHDAMYWYRQDPGQGLRLIYYSQIVNDFQKGDIAEGYSVSREKKESFPLTVTSAQKNPTAFYLCASSRDRETQYFGPGTRLLVL.

CDR3 sequence (DNA): TGCGCCAGCAGCCCCGGGGGGCAGAACCTTAACTATGGCTACACCTTC. Residues: CASSPGGQNLNYGYTF. V usage is TRBV5-1 and J usage is TRBJ1-2; D possibly corresponds to TRBD1 (6 bases). Deletions cut 4 bases from V and 1 base from J, with 17 bases between. The germline V gene encodes CDR1 SGHRS and CDR2 YFSETQ. The CDR3 contains 16 residues.

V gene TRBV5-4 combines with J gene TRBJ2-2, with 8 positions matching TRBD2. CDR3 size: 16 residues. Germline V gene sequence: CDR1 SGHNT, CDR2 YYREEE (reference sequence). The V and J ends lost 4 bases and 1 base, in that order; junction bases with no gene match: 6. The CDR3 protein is CASSELAEWNTGELFF. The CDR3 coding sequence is TGTGCCAGCAGCGAACTAGCGGAGTGGAACACCGGGGAGCTGTTTTTT.

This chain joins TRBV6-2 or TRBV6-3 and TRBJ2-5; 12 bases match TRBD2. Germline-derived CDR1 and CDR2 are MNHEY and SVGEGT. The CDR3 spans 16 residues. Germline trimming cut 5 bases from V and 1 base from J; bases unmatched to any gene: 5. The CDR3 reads CASSTPSGGVQETQYF. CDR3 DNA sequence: TGTGCCAGCAGTACCCCTAGCGGGGGGGTCCAAGAGACCCAGTACTTC.

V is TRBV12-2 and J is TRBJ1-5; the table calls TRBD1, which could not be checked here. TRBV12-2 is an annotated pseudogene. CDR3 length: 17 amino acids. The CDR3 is CASRLAFLSRGNQPQHF. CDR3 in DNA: TGTGCAAGTCGCTTAGCGTTCCTTAGCAGGGGTAATCAGCCCCAGCATTTT.

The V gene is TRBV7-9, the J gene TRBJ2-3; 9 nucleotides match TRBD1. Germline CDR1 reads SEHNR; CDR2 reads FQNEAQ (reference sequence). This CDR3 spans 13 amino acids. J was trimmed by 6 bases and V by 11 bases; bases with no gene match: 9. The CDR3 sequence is CAVPWDRVDTQYF. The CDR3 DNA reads TGTGCCGTCCCCTGGGACAGGGTGGATACGCAGTATTTT. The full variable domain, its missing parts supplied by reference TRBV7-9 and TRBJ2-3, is DTGVSQNPRHKITKRGQNVTFRCDPISEHNRLYWYRQTLGQGPEFLTYFQNEAQLEKSRLLSDRFSAERPKGSFSTLEIQRTEQGDSAMYLCAVPWDRVDTQYFGPGTRLTVL.

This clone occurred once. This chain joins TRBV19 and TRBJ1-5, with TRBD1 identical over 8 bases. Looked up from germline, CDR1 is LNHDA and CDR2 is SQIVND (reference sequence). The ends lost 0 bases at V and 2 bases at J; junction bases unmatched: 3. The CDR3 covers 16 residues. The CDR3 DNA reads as TGTGCCAGTAGTATAGAAATGGGACAGGGCAATCAGCCCCAGCATTTT. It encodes CASSIEMGQGNQPQHF.

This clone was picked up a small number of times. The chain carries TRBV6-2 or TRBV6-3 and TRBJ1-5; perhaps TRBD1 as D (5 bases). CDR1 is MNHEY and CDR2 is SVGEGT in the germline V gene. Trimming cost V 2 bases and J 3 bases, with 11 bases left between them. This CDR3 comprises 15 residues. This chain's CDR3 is CASSYARGINQPQHF. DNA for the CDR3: TGTGCCAGCAGTTACGCTAGGGGCATCAATCAGCCCCAGCATTTT.

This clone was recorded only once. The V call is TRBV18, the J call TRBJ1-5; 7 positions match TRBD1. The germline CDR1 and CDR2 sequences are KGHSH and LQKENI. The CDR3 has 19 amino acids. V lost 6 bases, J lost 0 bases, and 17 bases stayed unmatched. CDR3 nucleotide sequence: TGTGCCAGCTCGTCCACGGCCAGGACAGGCCCTGATAGCAATCAGCCCCAGCATTTT. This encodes CASSSTARTGPDSNQPQHF.

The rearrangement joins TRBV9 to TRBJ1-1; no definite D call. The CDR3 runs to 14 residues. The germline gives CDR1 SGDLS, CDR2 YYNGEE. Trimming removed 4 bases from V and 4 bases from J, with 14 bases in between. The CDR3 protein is CASSPYGSGTEAFF. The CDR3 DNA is TGTGCCAGCAGCCCCTACGGATCGGGCACTGAAGCTTTCTTT.

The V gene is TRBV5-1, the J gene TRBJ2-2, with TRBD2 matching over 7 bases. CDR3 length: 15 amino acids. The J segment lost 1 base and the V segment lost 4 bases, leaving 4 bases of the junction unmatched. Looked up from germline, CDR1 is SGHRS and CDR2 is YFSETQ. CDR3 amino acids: CASSRGGMNTGELFF. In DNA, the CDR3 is TGCGCCAGCAGCCGCGGGGGTATGAACACCGGGGAGCTGTTTTTT.

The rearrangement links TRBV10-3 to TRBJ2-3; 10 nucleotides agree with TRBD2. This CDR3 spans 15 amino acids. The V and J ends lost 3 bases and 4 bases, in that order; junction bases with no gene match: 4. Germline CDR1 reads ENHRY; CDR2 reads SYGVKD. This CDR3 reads CAISDVAGGPDTQYF. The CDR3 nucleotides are TGTGCCATCAGTGACGTAGCGGGGGGTCCAGATACGCAGTATTTT.